This TCR beta chain was obtained from a study of tumour-infiltrating T cells in Burkitt lymphoma (TCRdb year 2020). For context, the study as a whole: TCR repertoire data were compared against clinical outcome, and productive clonality predicted overall survival and progression-free survival independently of established prognostic factors such as age at diagnosis.

The library was built by means of the immunoSEQ multiplex PCR assay. The table was pulled from immuneACCESS by TCRdb, which kept in-frame rearrangements only. Such tables lose some clones; where checked, under half of the loss comes from unresolved V genes, and the rest has no known cause. The sample contains about 14,000 clones, approximately 29% of them found a single time. The ten top clones hold 6.2% of the sample. The sample holds a few counts of this clone. Its binding antigen is unknown. Per-base quality was not reported, and no clone a single base away is much larger than it. Trimming leaves V shorter by 2 bases and J shorter by 5 bases, with the junction holding 6 bases beyond the gene matches. CDR1 and CDR2, per the germline V gene (reference sequence), are LNHDA and SQIVND. From cysteine to phenylalanine, the CDR3 is 16 amino acids long. Only CDR3 DNA remains: 48 bases, in frame from the first base.

This receptor chain uses TRBV19 and TRBJ2-2; TRBD2 matches 9 bases in the middle. The sequencing sample was made of tumor tissue. The TCR was taken from a human donor with diffuse large B-cell lymphoma. The DNA sequence is given as TGTGCCAGTAGTATATTAGCGGGAGTGCTTACCGGGGAGCTGTTTTTT. Its product reads: CASSILAGVLTGELFF.